This TCR beta chain stems from a study of blood T cell repertoires in COVID-19. Study-wide context: The samples span acute and convalescent COVID-19 from the United States, Italy and Spain. T cells, B-cell-depleted T cells, or PBMCs provided the cDNA or gDNA that served as material.

Authors' processing steps: Cell counts per sample came from amplifying reference gene primers. The protocol was immunoSEQ multiplex PCR, while the TCRdb copy is restricted to in-frame clones and leaves out a portion. V and J calls and clone size are as listed in that table; D and trimming were resolved from the DNA. The sample has some 16,000 clones, approximately 78% seen once. The germline V gene has CDR1 MGHRA and CDR2 YSYEKL. There are 15 residues in the CDR3. Unmatched junction bases numbered 12, after V lost 6 bases and J lost 4 bases. This chain connects TRBV4-1 to TRBJ2-7; TRBD1 matches 7 bases. The sequence derives from a man at least 80 years old with active or convalescent COVID-19. The sample was peripheral blood. CDR3 sequence (DNA): TGCGCCAGCAGTAGGGGGCTCAGTGGGGCGTACGAGCAGTACTTC. Protein sequence: CASSRGLSGAYEQYF.